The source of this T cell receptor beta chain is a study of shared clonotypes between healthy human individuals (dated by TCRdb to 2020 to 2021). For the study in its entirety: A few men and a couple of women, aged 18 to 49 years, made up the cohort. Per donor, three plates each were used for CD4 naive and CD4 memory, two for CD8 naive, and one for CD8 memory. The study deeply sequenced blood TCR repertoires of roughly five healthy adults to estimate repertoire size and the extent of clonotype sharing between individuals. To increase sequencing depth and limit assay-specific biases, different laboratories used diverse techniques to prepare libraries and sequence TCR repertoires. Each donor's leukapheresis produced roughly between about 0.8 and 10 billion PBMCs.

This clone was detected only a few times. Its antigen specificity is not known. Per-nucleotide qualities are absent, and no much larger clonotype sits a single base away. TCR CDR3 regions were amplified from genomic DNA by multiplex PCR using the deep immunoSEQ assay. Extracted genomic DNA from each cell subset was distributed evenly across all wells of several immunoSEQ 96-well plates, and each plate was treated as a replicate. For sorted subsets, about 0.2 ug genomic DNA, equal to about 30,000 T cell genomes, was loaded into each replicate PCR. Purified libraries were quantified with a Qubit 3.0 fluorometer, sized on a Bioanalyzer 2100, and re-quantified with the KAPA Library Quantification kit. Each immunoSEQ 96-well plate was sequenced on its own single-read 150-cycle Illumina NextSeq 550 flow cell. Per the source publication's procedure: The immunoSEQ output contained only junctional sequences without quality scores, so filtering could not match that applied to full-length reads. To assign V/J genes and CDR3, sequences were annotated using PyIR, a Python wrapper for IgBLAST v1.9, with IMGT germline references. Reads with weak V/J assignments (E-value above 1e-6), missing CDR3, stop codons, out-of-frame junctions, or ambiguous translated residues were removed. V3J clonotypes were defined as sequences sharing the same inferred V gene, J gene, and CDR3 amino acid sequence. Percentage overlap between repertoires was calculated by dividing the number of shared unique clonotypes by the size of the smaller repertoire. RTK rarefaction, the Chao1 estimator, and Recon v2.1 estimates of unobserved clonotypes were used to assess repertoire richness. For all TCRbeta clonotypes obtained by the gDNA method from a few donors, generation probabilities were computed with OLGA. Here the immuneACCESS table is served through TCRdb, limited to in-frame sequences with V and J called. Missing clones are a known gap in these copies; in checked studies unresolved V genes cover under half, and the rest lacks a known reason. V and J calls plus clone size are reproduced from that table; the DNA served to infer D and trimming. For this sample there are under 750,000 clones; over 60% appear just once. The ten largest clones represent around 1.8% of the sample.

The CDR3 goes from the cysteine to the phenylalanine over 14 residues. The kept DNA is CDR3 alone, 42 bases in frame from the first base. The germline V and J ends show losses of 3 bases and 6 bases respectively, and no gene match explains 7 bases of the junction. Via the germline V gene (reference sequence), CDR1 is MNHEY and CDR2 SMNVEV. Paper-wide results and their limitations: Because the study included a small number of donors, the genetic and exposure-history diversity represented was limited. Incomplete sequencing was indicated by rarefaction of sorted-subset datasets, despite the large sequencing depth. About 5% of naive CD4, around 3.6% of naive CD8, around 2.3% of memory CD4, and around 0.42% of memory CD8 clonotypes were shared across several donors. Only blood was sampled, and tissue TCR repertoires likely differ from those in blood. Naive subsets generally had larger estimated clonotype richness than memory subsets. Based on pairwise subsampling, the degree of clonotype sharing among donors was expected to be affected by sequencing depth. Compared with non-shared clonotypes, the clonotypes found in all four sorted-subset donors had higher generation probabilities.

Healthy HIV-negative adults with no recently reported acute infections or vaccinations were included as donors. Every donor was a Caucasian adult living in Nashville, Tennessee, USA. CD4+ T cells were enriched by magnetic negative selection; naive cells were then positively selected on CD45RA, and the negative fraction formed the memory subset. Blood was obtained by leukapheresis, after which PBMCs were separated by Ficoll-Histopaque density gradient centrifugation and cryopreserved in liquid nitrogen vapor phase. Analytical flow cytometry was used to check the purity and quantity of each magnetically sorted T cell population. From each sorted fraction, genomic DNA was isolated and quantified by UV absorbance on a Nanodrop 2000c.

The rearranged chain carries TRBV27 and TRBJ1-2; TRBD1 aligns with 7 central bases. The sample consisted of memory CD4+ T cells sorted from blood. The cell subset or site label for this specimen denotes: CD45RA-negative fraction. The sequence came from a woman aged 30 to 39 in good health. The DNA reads TGTGCCAGCAGTTTGCGACAGGGTCGGCATGGCTACACCTTC. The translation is CASSLRQGRHGYTF.